Presented here are 9 T cell receptor beta chains from one specimen sequenced in a study of T cell changes during pregnancy in multiple sclerosis (dated by TCRdb to between 2018 and 2021). The receptor library was made with the immunoSEQ multiplex PCR assay. TCRdb provides this immuneACCESS table in a form limited to in-frame rearrangements. Some clones are lacking; in checked studies, under half of them reflect an unresolved V gene, and why the rest are absent is not known. This sample comprises roughly 61,000 clones, about nine tenths of them detected only once. Approximately 1% of the sample is held by the ten biggest clonotypes. The source was peripheral blood, collected in the first trimester of pregnancy. Every receptor here comes from a female donor in good health, enrolled as a control in a pregnancy study.

This chain links TRBV7-9 with TRBJ2-7; the D is unclear. This CDR3 comprises 14 residues. Germline V gene data show CDR1 as SEHNR and CDR2 as FQNEAQ (reference sequence). Trimming left V 6 bases short and J 2 bases short, with 14 bases between. The CDR3 loop reads CASSMTSPAYEQYF. As DNA, the CDR3 is TGTGCCAGCAGTATGACTTCTCCGGCCTACGAGCAGTACTTC.

Here the CDR3 DNA reads TGCGCCAGCAGCCAAGATATTGGTGCGGGGGGCTTCCTCTCCTACGAGCAGTACTTC. It yields the protein CASSQDIGAGGFLSYEQYF. This chain uses TRBV4-1 with TRBJ2-7; 8 positions agree with TRBD2. V trimming: 0 bases; J trimming: 0 bases; junction bases outside the gene matches: 13. The germline V gene has CDR1 MGHRA and CDR2 YSYEKL. The CDR3 is made up of 19 amino acids.

The chain employs TRBV30 and TRBJ2-7; 12 positions match TRBD2. This CDR3 region has 13 residues. Trimming took 8 bases from V and 3 from J; bases not matched to a gene: 5. From germline, CDR1 is GTSNPN and CDR2 SVGIG (reference sequence). The CDR3 nucleotides read TGTGCCGGAACTAGCGGGGGGCACTACGAGCAGTACTTC. This encodes CAGTSGGHYEQYF.

The rearrangement joins TRBV27 to TRBJ2-6; D possibly corresponds to TRBD2 (6 bases). Per germline, CDR1 MNHEY and CDR2 SMNVEV (reference sequence). Trimming took off 10 bases at V and 4 bases at J, with 17 bases between the two ends. The CDR3 is 15 amino acids. The CDR3 DNA is TGTGCCACCAGAGATGGAGGGCCAGGGGCCAACGTCCTGACTTTC. It is translated as CATRDGGPGANVLTF.

The chain has TRBV7-2 and TRBJ2-3; D is ambiguous. This CDR3 spans 12 amino acids. Germline V CDR1 and CDR2: SGHTA, FQGNSA. Trimming stripped 5 bases from V and 14 bases from J, with 17 bases between. The CDR3 sequence: CASSVLNSNAYF. Here the CDR3 DNA reads TGTGCCAGCAGCGTCTTAAATAGTAACGCGTATTTT.

The J gene is TRBJ1-2, the V gene TRBV28; tentatively, D is TRBD1 (5 bases). The CDR3 is made up of 13 amino acids. Trimming took 7 bases from V and 1 from J, leaving 10 bases between them. Germline lookup yields CDR1 MDHEN and CDR2 SYDVKM. The DNA for the CDR3 is TGTGCCAGCACCGACAGCGTTAACTATGGCTACACCTTC. Protein product: CASTDSVNYGYTF.

This clone was counted a few times. The J gene is TRBJ1-6, the V gene TRBV5-4, with a weak D call TRBD1 (5 bases). The ends were cut back, 4 bases at V and 7 bases at J, with 21 bases in the middle. Germline V gene data show CDR1 as SGHNT and CDR2 as YYREEE (reference sequence). The CDR3 has 17 amino acids. In nucleotides, the CDR3 is TGTGCCAGCAGCCTGAGGGTTTTTGGCGGGGGGAATTCACCCCTCCACTTT. As protein: CASSLRVFGGGNSPLHF.

The chain links TRBV6-4 to TRBJ2-3; 8 nucleotides match TRBD1. Per the germline V gene, CDR1 is MRHNA and CDR2 is SNTAGT. The CDR3 consists of 15 residues. V gave up 3 bases and J gave up 2 bases; unmatched junction bases: 4. The CDR3 reads CASSEGTGNTDTQYF. CDR3 DNA: TGTGCCAGCAGTGAGGGGACAGGCAACACAGATACGCAGTATTTT.

The genes are TRBV4-2 and TRBJ1-2; D remains unclear. The length of the CDR3 is 13 residues. V was trimmed by 1 base and J by 8 bases, leaving 11 bases between them. Germline CDR1 reads LGHNA; CDR2 reads YNFKEQ. The DNA for the CDR3 is TGTGCCAGCAGCCAAGCTTTTCGAGAAGGCTACACCTTC. Protein sequence: CASSQAFREGYTF.